The present T cell receptor (beta chain) was sequenced within a study of shared clonotypes between healthy human individuals. On the study more broadly: Serving as donors were a couple of women and three men, whose ages spanned 18 to 49.

Donors included only healthy HIV-negative adults lacking recent acute infections or vaccinations. Nashville, Tennessee was home to all donors, each a Caucasian adult. CDR3 length equals 10 residues. Trimming pared 4 bases from V and 5 bases from J, leaving 5 bases between. CDR1 and CDR2 from the germline V gene are GTSNPN and SVGIG (reference sequence). When replicate PCRs were run on sorted subsets, they used roughly 0.2 ug DNA, about 30,000 T cell genomes. Data came from immunoSEQ multiplex PCR; TCRdb stores just in-frame clones and leaves some out. The data contain 2 million to 2.5 million clones, approximately 96% of them singletons.

The TCR was taken from a man aged 18 to 29 in good health. This sequence joins TRBV30 and TRBJ1-1; D unresolved. The sequencing input was naive CD4+ T cells sorted from blood. Subset reported: CD45RA+ positively selected. Here the CDR3 reads CAWTRTEAFF. CDR3 DNA sequence: TGTGCCTGGACACGGACTGAAGCTTTCTTT.